The clone carrying this T cell receptor (beta chain) was seen at least ten times. Profiling of TCR beta VDJ combinations and CDR3 sequences used genomic DNA as template. TCRdb analysed the reads with MiXCR anew, one entry per CDR3 protein. The table includes around 190,000 distinct CDR3 sequences, about 44% detected once. The CDR3 is 15 amino acids. V lost 5 bases and J lost 5, with 18 bases in between. Looked up from germline, CDR1 is SGHTA and CDR2 is FQGTGA. CD8+CD57+ cell expansion, shown by flow cytometry, had occurred in the patients selected for sequencing. Every patient had severe acquired aplastic anemia. Therapy had not been given to patients before blood sampling. This sample is drawn from a study of CD8+CD57+ T cells in acquired aplastic anemia. At the level of the study: Sorted CD4+ and CD8+ cell DNA averaged around 3.5 ug.

The TCR originated in a human donor with aplastic anemia. The chain joins TRBV7-3 to TRBJ2-5; either TRBD1 or TRBD2 may supply D (5 bases each). Sequenced: sorted CD4+, CD8+, or CD8+CD57+ T cells (not recorded which) from PBMCs. CDR3 coding DNA: TGTGCCAGCAGCGCCACTAGTGGGGCGGGTGAGACCCAGTACTTC. Protein sequence: CASSATSGAGETQYF.